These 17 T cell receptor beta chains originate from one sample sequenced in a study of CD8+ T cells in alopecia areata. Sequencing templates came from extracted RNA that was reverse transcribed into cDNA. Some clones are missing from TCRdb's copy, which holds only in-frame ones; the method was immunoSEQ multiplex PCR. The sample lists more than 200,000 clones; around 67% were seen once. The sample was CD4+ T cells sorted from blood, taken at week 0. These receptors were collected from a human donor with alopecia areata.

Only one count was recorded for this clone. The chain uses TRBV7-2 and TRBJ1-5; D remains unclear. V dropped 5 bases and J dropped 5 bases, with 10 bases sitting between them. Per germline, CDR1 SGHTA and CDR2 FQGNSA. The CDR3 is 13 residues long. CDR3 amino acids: CASSLAGYQPQHF. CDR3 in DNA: TGTGCCAGCAGCCTCGCAGGATATCAGCCCCAGCATTTT.

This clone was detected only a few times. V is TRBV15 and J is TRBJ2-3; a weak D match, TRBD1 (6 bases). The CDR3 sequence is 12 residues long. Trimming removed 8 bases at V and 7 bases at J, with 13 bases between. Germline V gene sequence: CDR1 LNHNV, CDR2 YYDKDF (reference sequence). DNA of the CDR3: TGTGCCACCCAGAGACAGGACCATACGCAGTATTTT. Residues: CATQRQDHTQYF.

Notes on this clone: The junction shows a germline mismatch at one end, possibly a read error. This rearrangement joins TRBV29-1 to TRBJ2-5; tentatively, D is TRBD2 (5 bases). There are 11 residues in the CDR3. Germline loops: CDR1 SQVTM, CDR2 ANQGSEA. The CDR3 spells CSVGHRDPSNF. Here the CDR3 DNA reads TGCAGCGTTGGCCACCGGGATCCCTCGAACTTC.

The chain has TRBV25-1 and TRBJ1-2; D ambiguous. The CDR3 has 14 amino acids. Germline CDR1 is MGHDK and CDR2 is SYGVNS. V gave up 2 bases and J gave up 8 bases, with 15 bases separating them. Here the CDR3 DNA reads TGTGCCAGCAGTGAAGGTCAGGCGGATAGGGGCTACACCTTC. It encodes CASSEGQADRGYTF.

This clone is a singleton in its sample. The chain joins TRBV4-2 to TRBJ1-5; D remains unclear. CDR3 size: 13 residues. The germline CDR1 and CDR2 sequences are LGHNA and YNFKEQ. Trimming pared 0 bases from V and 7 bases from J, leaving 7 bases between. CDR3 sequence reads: CASSQDMGQPQHF. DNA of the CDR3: TGTGCCAGCAGCCAAGATATGGGGCAGCCCCAGCATTTT.

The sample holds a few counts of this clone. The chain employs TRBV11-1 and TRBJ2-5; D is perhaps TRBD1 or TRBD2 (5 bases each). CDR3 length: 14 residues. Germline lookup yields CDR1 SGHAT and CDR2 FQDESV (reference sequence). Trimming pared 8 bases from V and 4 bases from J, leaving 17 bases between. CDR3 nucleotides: TGTGCCAGCGGCACCGGGGCGGGTCGAGAGACCCAGTACTTC. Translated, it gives CASGTGAGRETQYF.

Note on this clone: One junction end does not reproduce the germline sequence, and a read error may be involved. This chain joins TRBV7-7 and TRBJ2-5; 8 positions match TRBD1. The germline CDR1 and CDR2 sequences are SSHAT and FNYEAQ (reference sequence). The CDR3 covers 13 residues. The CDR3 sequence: CASSLDRGETQYF. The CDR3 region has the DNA TGTGCTAGCAGCCTCGACAGGGGAGAGACCCAGTACTTC. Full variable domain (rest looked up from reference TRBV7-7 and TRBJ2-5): GAGVSQSPRYKVTKRGQDVTLRCDPISSHATLYWYQQALGQGPEFLTYFNYEAQPDKSGLPSDRFSAERPEGSISTLTIQRTEQRDSAMYRCASSLDRGETQYFGPGTRLLVL.

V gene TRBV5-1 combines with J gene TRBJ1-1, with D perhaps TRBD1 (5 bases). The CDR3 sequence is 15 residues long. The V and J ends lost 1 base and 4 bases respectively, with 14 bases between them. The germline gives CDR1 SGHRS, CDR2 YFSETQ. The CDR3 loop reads CASSLKAGPGTEAFF. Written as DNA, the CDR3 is TGCGCCAGCAGCTTGAAGGCAGGGCCGGGCACTGAAGCTTTCTTT.

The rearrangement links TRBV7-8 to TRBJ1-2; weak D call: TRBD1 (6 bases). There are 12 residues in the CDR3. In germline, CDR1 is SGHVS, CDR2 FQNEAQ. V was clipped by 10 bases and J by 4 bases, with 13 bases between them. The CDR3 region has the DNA TGTGCCACCCGGGGGCCCAGCTATGGCTACACCTTC. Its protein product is CATRGPSYGYTF.

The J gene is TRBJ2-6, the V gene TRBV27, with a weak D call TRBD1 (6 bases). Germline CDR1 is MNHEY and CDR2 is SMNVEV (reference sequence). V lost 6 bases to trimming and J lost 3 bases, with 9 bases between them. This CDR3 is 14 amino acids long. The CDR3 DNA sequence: TGTGCCAGCAGGTCAGGGGTTGGGGCCAACGTCCTGACTTTC. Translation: CASRSGVGANVLTF.

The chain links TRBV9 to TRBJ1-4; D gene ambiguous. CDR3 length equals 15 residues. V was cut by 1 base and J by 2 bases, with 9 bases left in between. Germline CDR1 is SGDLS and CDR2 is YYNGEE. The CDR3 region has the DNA TGTGCCAGCAGCGTACGCCATGATACTAATGAAAAACTGTTTTTT. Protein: CASSVRHDTNEKLFF. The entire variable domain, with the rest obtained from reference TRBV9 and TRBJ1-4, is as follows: DSGVTQTPKHLITATGQRVTLRCSPRSGDLSVYWYQQSLDQGLQFLIQYYNGEERAKGNILERFSAQQFPDLHSELNLSSLELGDSALYFCASSVRHDTNEKLFFGSGTQLSVL.

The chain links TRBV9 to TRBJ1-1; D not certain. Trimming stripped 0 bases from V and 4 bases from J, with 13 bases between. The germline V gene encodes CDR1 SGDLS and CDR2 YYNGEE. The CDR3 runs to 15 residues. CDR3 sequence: CASSVDPDTGTEAFF. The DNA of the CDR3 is TGTGCCAGCAGCGTAGACCCAGACACCGGCACTGAAGCTTTCTTT.

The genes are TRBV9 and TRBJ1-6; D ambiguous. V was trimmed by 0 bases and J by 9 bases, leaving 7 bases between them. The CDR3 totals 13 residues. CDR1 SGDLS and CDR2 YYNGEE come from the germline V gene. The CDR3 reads CASSVDSRSPLHF. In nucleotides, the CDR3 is TGTGCCAGCAGCGTAGACTCCCGTTCACCCCTCCACTTT.

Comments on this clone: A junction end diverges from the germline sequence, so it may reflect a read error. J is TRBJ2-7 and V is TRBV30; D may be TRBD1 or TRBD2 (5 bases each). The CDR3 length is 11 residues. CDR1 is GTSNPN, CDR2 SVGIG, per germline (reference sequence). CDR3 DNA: TGTGCCTGGAGTGTACCGGGACGATGGGACTTC. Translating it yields CAWSVPGRWDF.

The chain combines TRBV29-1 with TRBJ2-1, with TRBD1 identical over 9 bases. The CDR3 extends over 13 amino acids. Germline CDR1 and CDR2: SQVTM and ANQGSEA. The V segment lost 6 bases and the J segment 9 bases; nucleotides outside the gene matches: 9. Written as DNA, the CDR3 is TGCAGCGTGAAGGTGGGACAGGGTGGTGAGCAGTTCTTC. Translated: CSVKVGQGGEQFF.

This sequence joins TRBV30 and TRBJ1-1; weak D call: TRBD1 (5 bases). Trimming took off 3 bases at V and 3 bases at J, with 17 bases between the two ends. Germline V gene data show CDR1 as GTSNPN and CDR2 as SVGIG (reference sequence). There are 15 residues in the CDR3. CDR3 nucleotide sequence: TGTGCCTGGAGGTATAGGGCAGGGTGGGACACTGAAGCTTTCTTT. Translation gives CAWRYRAGWDTEAFF.

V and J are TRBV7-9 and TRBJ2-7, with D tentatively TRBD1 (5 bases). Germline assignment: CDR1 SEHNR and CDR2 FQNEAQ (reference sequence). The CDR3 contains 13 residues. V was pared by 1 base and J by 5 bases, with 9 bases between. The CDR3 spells CASSLVGAHEQYF. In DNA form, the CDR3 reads TGTGCCAGCAGCTTAGTTGGGGCCCACGAGCAGTACTTC.